The 10 T cell receptor beta chains below were found in one sample sequenced in a study of blood T cell repertoires in COVID-19. Repertoires were generated with immunoSEQ multiplex PCR, while TCRdb's copy carries only in-frame clones and drops some. Of about 130,000 clones in the sample, roughly 81% were seen once. Sequenced: peripheral blood. The source is a human donor in a cohort sampled during active COVID-19.

The chain uses TRBV19 and TRBJ2-7, with D possibly TRBD1 on 6 matching bases. V lost 6 bases and J lost 7, with 13 bases in between. This CDR3 contains 12 residues. Germline V lookup: CDR1 LNHDA, CDR2 SQIVND (reference sequence). In DNA form, the CDR3 reads TGTGCCAGTAGCAACACAGGGATGGAGCAGTACTTC. Residues: CASSNTGMEQYF.

The J gene is TRBJ2-7, the V gene TRBV7-9; D possibly corresponds to TRBD2 (6 bases). V lost 5 bases and J 6 bases, leaving 23 bases between the germline ends. From germline, CDR1 is SEHNR and CDR2 FQNEAQ (reference sequence). There are 16 residues in the CDR3. The CDR3 sequence is CASSRDAPEGFREQYF. The CDR3 region has the DNA TGTGCCAGCAGCAGGGATGCCCCGGAGGGGTTTCGCGAGCAGTACTTC.

J is TRBJ2-7 and V is TRBV11-2; D unclear. Between the trimmed V and J ends, which lost 2 bases and 1 base, there was a span of 15 bases. CDR1 and CDR2 (germline): SGHAT, FQNNGV. The CDR3 contains 16 residues. The CDR3 DNA reads TGTGCCAGCAGCTTACCCGGCAGGCCTATTTCCTACGAGCAGTACTTC. It yields the protein CASSLPGRPISYEQYF.

The chain joins TRBV6-5 to TRBJ2-7; TRBD2 is a possible D gene (7 bases). The CDR3 spans 15 residues. Trimming left V 7 bases short and J 5 bases short, with 21 bases between. Germline V gives CDR1 MNHEY, CDR2 SVGAGI. The CDR3 coding sequence is TGTGCCAGCAACAAAAAACGGGGGGCAATAAACGAGCAGTACTTC. Translated, it gives CASNKKRGAINEQYF.

The chain is built from TRBV18 and TRBJ1-2; 10 nucleotides agree with TRBD1. CDR1 and CDR2 (germline): KGHSH, LQKENI. Trimming removed 0 bases from V and 7 bases from J; junction bases left unmatched: 8. This CDR3 contains 16 residues. The DNA of the CDR3 is TGTGCCAGCTCACCACCACAGGGACAGGGGATTCGTGGCTACACCTTC. This codes for CASSPPQGQGIRGYTF.

A single count supports this clone. The chain employs TRBV9 and TRBJ2-1, with 10 bases aligning to TRBD2. The CDR3 spans 16 residues. Germline V lookup: CDR1 SGDLS, CDR2 YYNGEE. The junction had 4 bases not matched to a gene; V was cut back by 0 bases and J by 4 bases. The CDR3 sequence is CASSVGVSGGYNEQFF. CDR3 coding DNA: TGTGCCAGCAGCGTAGGGGTTAGCGGGGGGTACAATGAGCAGTTCTTC.

The chain combines TRBV11-1 with TRBJ2-7; maybe TRBD1 (5 bases). Trimming pared 5 bases from V and 3 bases from J, leaving 14 bases between. This CDR3 region has 14 residues. CDR1 SGHAT and CDR2 FQDESV come from the germline V gene (reference sequence). CDR3 sequence (DNA): TGTGCCAGCAGCCCAGGGCCTGTGGACTACGAGCAGTACTTC. Its translation: CASSPGPVDYEQYF.

This sequence joins TRBV4-1 and TRBJ2-3; the D gene is possibly TRBD2 (7 bases). The CDR3 loop spans 15 amino acids. V was cut by 3 bases and J by 2 bases, with 12 bases left in between. From germline, CDR1 is MGHRA and CDR2 YSYEKL. Here the CDR3 reads CASSHGGPLTDTQYF. The CDR3 coding sequence is TGCGCCAGCAGCCACGGGGGGCCCCTCACAGATACGCAGTATTTT.

The CDR3 DNA follows: TGTGCCAGCAGCCCAAGACTAGCGGGGGACACAGATACGCAGTATTTT. Residues: CASSPRLAGDTDTQYF. The rearrangement joins TRBV7-9 to TRBJ2-3, with TRBD2 matching 12 bases. The CDR3 extends over 16 amino acids. CDR1 SEHNR and CDR2 FQNEAQ come from the germline V gene (reference sequence). The V gene end was trimmed by 5 bases and the J gene end by 2 bases; junction bases not matched to a gene: 5.

V usage is TRBV19 and J usage is TRBJ2-7, with TRBD1 matching 8 bases. Germline V gene sequence: CDR1 LNHDA, CDR2 SQIVND (reference sequence). With V trimmed by 5 bases and J by 2 bases, 8 bases remained unmatched. There are 15 residues in the CDR3. CDR3 coding DNA: TGTGCCAGTAGTGAGAGCAGGGGGCTTACCTACGAGCAGTACTTC. This sequence encodes CASSESRGLTYEQYF.